Listed below are T cell receptor beta chains from one sample, sequenced in a study of blood T cells in healthy people across ages. TCRdb fed the 5' RACE reads into MiXCR, producing one record per CDR3 protein. The sample shows roughly 1,500,000 distinct CDR3 sequences, around two fifths of them seen only once. Sequencing was carried out using blood. Receptors were obtained from a woman aged 18-29 years in good health. Each CDR3 is given with its conserved first and last residue. Fields, in order: clone size, J gene, V gene, D gene, CDR3 length, CDR3 protein, CDR3 DNA. D genes are given only for firm matches. Clone size, where shown, is once, few, many, or a class for clones that have expanded.

few TRBJ2-1 TRBV2 TRBD2 22 CASSDVGRGLAGGKSSYNEQFF TGTGCCAGCAGTGACGTAGGTAGAGGACTAGCGGGAGGCAAGAGCTCCTACAATGAGCAGTTCTTC
. TRBJ2-3 TRBV7-2 . 13 CASSPTSPYTQYF TGTGCCAGCAGCCCTACTAGCCCCTATACGCAGTATTTT
. TRBJ1-5 TRBV18 . 15 CASSPSGGTNQPQHF TGTGCCAGCTCACCATCGGGCGGGACCAATCAGCCCCAGCATTTT
few TRBJ2-7 TRBV6-5 TRBD1 15 CASRDGQGDVYEQYF TGTGCCAGCAGAGACGGACAGGGGGATGTCTACGAGCAGTACTTC
. TRBJ1-4 TRBV20-1 TRBD1 15 CSARGSDRVGEKLFF TGCAGTGCTAGGGGGAGCGACAGGGTCGGGGAAAAACTGTTTTTT
. TRBJ1-1 TRBV6-1 . 14 CAGSWAGGNTEAFF TGTGCCGGTTCCTGGGCAGGTGGGAACACTGAAGCTTTCTTT
few TRBJ2-5 TRBV24-1 . 15 CATSDSAGKQETQYF TGTGCCACCAGTGATTCTGCGGGGAAACAAGAGACCCAGTACTTC
few TRBJ2-7 TRBV4-1 TRBD2 14 CASSRGRGPYEQYF TGCGCCAGCAGTCGCGGGAGGGGGCCTTACGAGCAGTACTTC
. TRBJ1-2 TRBV12-3/TRBV12-4 . 13 CASSFGGLDGYTF TGTGCCAGCAGTTTCGGGGGGCTGGATGGCTACACCTTC
few TRBJ2-5 TRBV7-2 TRBD2 15 CASSWRTSGEETQYF TGTGCCAGCAGCTGGAGGACTAGCGGGGAAGAGACCCAGTACTTC
. TRBJ1-2 TRBV20-1 . 14 CSAREGTAPYGYTF TGCAGTGCTAGAGAGGGGACCGCCCCCTATGGCTACACCTTC
. TRBJ1-4 TRBV6-5 TRBD1 15 CASSPIGRGDEKLFF TGTGCCAGCAGCCCTATAGGCAGGGGGGATGAAAAACTGTTTTTT
. TRBJ1-4 TRBV30 TRBD1 15 CAWSLGTGKSEKLFF TGTGCCTGGAGTCTGGGGACAGGGAAATCTGAAAAACTGTTTTTT
few TRBJ2-7 TRBV20-1 . 14 CSATTRDSTYEQYF TGCAGTGCCACTACCCGGGACTCGACCTACGAGCAGTACTTC
. TRBJ1-2 TRBV20-1 . 14 CSARVGAEGRGYTF TGCAGTGCTAGAGTGGGGGCAGAAGGTCGTGGCTACACCTTC
. TRBJ2-1 TRBV27 TRBD2 17 CASSPIESGGAYNEQFF TGTGCCAGCAGTCCTATAGAGAGCGGGGGGGCCTACAATGAGCAGTTCTTC
. TRBJ1-5 TRBV28 . 15 CASSYTTGPQSPQHF TGTGCCAGCAGTTACACGACCGGGCCGCAATCGCCCCAGCATTTT
. TRBJ1-1 TRBV12-3/TRBV12-4 . 14 CASRVGGMNTEAFF TGTGCCAGCAGGGTTGGGGGCATGAACACTGAAGCTTTCTTT
. TRBJ2-7 TRBV5-1 . 13 CASRYSGTYEQYF TGCGCCAGCAGATACAGCGGAACCTACGAGCAGTACTTC
. TRBJ2-7 TRBV6-5 . 13 CASRDGGYNEQYF TGTGCCAGCCGGGACGGGGGCTACAATGAGCAGTACTTC
few TRBJ1-5 TRBV27 . 15 CASSFAQDRNQPQHF TGTGCCAGCAGTTTCGCCCAGGACCGAAATCAGCCCCAGCATTTT
. TRBJ2-4 TRBV6-5 . 17 CASSPRVGAGAKNIQYF TGTGCCAGCAGTCCTCGGGTAGGGGCGGGTGCCAAAAACATTCAGTACTTC
. TRBJ1-2 TRBV7-6 TRBD1 13 CASSRTQGDGYTF TGTGCCAGCAGCCGAACCCAGGGGGATGGCTACACCTTT
. TRBJ1-1 TRBV12-3/TRBV12-4 TRBD1 14 CASSLQGAYTEAFF TGTGCCAGCAGTTTACAGGGGGCCTACACTGAAGCTTTCTTT
few TRBJ2-5 TRBV20-1 TRBD2 14 CSARAASGPTEQYF TGCAGTGCTAGAGCAGCTAGCGGGCCTACAGAGCAGTACTTC
. TRBJ1-1 TRBV30 . 15 CAWSTFDRAGTEAFF TGTGCCTGGAGTACCTTCGATAGGGCGGGCACTGAAGCTTTCTTT
. TRBJ1-2 TRBV5-1 . 15 CASSLSGQPYEGYTF TGCGCCAGCAGCTTGTCCGGACAGCCTTATGAGGGCTACACCTTC
once TRBJ2-5 TRBV5-1 TRBD2 19 CASSLVPSGGGFSYNEQYF TGCGCCAGCAGCTTGGTCCCTAGCGGGGGTGGTTTCTCCTACAATGAGCAGTACTTC
. TRBJ2-4 TRBV28 . 12 CASADQPNIQYF TGTGCGTCGGCGGACCAGCCAAACATTCAGTACTTC
. TRBJ2-7 TRBV19 . 11 CAAGNSYEQYF TGTGCCGCGGGGAACTCCTACGAGCAGTACTTC
. TRBJ2-2 TRBV4-1 TRBD1 17 CASRPTGGRDNTGELFF TGCGCCAGCAGACCCACAGGGGGACGTGATAACACCGGGGAGCTGTTTTTT
. TRBJ1-2 TRBV5-6 . 14 CASSGLQGLDGYTF TGTGCCAGCAGCGGGCTGCAGGGGCTAGATGGCTACACCTTC
few TRBJ2-3 TRBV29-1 . 14 CSANTGPATDTQYF TGCAGCGCTAACACAGGGCCAGCCACAGATACGCAGTATTTT
. TRBJ2-7 TRBV13 . 13 CASSTVMDYEQYF TGTGCCAGCTCAACCGTTATGGACTACGAGCAGTACTTC
. TRBJ2-7 TRBV5-1 . 14 CASSLGPHTYEQYF TGCGCCAGCAGCTTGGGTCCGCACACCTACGAGCAGTACTTC
few TRBJ2-1 TRBV5-1 . 15 CASSFMGSSYNEQFF TGCGCCAGCAGCTTTATGGGAAGCTCCTACAATGAGCAGTTCTTC
. TRBJ2-3 TRBV20-1 TRBD2 15 CSARDPSGGTDTQYF TGCAGTGCTAGAGATCCTAGCGGGGGGACAGATACGCAGTATTTT
few TRBJ2-5 TRBV11-2 . 14 CASSKNLVQETQYF TGTGCCAGCAGCAAGAATCTGGTACAAGAGACCCAGTACTTC
few TRBJ1-1 TRBV5-1 . 13 CASSLGTVSEAFF TGCGCCAGCAGCTTGGGGACCGTTTCTGAAGCTTTCTTT
. TRBJ2-3 TRBV7-2 TRBD2 15 CASSLRRGGGDTQYF TGTGCCAGCAGCTTAAGGCGGGGGGGCGGAGATACGCAGTATTTT
. TRBJ1-2 TRBV20-1 . 13 CSASDSGNHGYTF TGCAGTGCTAGTGATAGTGGCAACCATGGCTACACCTTC
. TRBJ2-7 TRBV5-5 . 13 CASSFGIPDEQYF TGTGCCAGCAGCTTTGGGATTCCGGACGAGCAGTACTTC
. TRBJ2-7 TRBV6-5 . 15 CASMDAKSCHYEQYF TGTGCCAGCATGGACGCGAAAAGCTGCCACTACGAGCAGTACTTC
few TRBJ2-1 TRBV4-2 TRBD2 18 CASSQDPVLAGGYNEQFF TGTGCCAGCAGCCAAGATCCGGTCCTAGCGGGAGGCTACAATGAGCAGTTCTTC
few TRBJ2-7 TRBV3-1 . 15 CASSQEGLGVYEQYF TGTGCCAGCAGCCAGGAAGGGCTGGGAGTCTACGAGCAGTACTTC
few TRBJ2-3 TRBV7-9 TRBD2 18 CASSLKAGGPGGTDTQYF TGTGCCAGCAGTCTAAAAGCGGGAGGTCCCGGGGGGACAGATACGCAGTATTTT
few TRBJ2-5 TRBV12-3/TRBV12-4 TRBD2 17 CASSFPASGPLGETQYF TGTGCCAGCAGTTTTCCGGCTAGCGGACCCCTTGGAGAGACCCAGTACTTC